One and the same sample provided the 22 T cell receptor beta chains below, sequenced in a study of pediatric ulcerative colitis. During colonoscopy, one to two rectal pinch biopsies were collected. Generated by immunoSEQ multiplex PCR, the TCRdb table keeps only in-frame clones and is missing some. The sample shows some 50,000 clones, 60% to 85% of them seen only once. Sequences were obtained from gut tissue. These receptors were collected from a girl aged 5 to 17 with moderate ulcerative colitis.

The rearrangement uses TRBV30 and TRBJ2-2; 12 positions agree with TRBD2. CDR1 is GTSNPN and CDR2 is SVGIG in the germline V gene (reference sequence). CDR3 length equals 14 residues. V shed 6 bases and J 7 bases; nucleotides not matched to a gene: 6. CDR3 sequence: CACRGLAGIGELFF. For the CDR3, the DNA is TGTGCCTGTAGAGGACTAGCGGGAATCGGGGAGCTGTTTTTT.

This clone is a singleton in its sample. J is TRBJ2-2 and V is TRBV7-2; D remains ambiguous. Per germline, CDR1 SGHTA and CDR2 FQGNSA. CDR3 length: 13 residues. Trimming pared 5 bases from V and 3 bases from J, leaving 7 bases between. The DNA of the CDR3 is TGTGCCAGCAGCCGACTTCACACCGGGGAGCTGTTTTTT. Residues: CASSRLHTGELFF.

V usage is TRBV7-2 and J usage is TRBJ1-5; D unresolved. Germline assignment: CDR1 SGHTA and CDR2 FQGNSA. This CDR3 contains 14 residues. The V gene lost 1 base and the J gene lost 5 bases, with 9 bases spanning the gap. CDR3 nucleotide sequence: TGTGCCAGCAGCTTAGTGGCAGATTATCAGCCCCAGCATTTT. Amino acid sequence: CASSLVADYQPQHF.

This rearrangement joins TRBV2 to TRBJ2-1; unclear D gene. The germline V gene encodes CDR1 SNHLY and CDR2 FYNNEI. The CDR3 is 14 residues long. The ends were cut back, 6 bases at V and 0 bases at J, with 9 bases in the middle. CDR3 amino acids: CASRGGSSYNEQFF. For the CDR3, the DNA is TGTGCCAGCAGGGGCGGAAGCTCCTACAATGAGCAGTTCTTC.

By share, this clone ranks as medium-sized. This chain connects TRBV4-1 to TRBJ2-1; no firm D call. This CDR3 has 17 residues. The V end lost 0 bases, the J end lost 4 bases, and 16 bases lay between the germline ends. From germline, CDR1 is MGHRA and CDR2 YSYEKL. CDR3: CASSQDNGGIIYNEQFF. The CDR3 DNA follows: TGCGCCAGCAGCCAAGATAACGGCGGAATAATATACAATGAGCAGTTCTTC.

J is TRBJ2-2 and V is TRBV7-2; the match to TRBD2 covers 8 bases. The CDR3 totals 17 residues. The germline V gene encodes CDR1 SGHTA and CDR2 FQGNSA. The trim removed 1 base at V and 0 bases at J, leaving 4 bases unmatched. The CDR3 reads CASSLEIAGTNTGELFF. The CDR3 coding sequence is TGTGCCAGCAGCTTAGAAATAGCGGGGACGAACACCGGGGAGCTGTTTTTT.

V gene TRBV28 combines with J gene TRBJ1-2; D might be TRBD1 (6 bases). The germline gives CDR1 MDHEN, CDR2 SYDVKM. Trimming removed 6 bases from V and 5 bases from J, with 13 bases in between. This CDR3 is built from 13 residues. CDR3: CASSREGGYGYTF. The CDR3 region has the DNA TGTGCCAGCAGCCGAGAGGGGGGGTATGGCTACACCTTC.

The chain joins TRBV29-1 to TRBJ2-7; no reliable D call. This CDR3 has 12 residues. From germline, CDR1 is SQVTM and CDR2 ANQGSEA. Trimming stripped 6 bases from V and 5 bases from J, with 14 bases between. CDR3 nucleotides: TGCAGCGTGGGTCGGCAATTTGACGAGCAGTACTTC. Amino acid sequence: CSVGRQFDEQYF.

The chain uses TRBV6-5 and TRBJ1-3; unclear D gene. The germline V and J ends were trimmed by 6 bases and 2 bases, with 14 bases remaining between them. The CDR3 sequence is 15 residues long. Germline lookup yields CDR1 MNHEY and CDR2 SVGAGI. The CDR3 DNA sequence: TGTGCCAGCAGCCGATCCTCGGGAGCTGGAAACACCATATATTTT. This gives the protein CASSRSSGAGNTIYF.

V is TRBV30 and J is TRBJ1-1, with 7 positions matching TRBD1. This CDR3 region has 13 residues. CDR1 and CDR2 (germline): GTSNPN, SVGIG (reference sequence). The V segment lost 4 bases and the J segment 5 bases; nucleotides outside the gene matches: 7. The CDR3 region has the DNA TGTGCCTGGACTTCAGGGGGTCGTACTGAAGCTTTCTTT. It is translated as CAWTSGGRTEAFF. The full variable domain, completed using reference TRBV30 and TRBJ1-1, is SQTIHQWPATLVQPVGSPLSLECTVEGTSNPNLYWYRQAAGRGLQLLFYSVGIGQISSEVPQNLSASRPQDRQFILSSKKLLLSDSGFYLCAWTSGGRTEAFFGQGTRLTVV.

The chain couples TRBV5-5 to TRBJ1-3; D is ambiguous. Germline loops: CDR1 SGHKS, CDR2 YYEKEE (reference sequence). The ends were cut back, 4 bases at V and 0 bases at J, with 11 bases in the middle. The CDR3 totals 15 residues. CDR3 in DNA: TGTGCCAGCAGCCCTACACCGGACTCTGGAAACACCATATATTTT. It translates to CASSPTPDSGNTIYF.

In DNA, the CDR3 is TGTGCCAGCAGCAAAGGAAGGGCTAAGGGAGGGGTAAGCAATCAGCCCCAGCATTTT. Its translation: CASSKGRAKGGVSNQPQHF. The chain is built from TRBV21-1 and TRBJ1-5. TRBV21-1 corresponds to a pseudogene. CDR3 length: 19 amino acids.

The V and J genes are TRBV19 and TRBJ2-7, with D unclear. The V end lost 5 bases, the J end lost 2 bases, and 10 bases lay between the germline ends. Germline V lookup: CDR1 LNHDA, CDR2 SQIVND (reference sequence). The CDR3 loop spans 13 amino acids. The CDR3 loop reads CASSSSATYEQYF. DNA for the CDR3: TGTGCCAGTAGTTCGTCAGCGACCTACGAGCAGTACTTC.

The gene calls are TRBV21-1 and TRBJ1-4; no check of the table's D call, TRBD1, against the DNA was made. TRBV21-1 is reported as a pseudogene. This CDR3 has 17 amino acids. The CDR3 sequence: CASSKDPRGQGNEKLFF. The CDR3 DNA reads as TGTGCCAGCAGCAAAGATCCTCGGGGACAAGGGAATGAAAAACTGTTTTTT.

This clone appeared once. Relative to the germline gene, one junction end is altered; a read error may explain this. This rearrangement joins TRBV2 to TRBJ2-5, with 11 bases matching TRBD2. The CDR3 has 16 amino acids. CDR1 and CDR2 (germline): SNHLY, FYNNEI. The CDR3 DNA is TGTGCCAGCAGACGACTACTAGCGGGAGAACAAGCGACCCAGTACTTC. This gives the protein CASRRLLAGEQATQYF.

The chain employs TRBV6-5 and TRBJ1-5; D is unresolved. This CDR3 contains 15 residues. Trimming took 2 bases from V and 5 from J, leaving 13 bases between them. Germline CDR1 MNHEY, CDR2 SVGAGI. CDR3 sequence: CASSYSKTDHQPQHF. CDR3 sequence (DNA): TGTGCCAGCAGTTACAGCAAAACCGACCATCAGCCCCAGCATTTT.

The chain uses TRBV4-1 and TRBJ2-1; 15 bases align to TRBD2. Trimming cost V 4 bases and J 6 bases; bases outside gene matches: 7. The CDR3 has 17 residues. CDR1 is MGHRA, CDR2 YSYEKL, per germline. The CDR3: CASSPSWTSGGANEQFF. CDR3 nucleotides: TGCGCCAGCAGCCCCTCTTGGACTAGCGGGGGGGCCAATGAGCAGTTCTTC.

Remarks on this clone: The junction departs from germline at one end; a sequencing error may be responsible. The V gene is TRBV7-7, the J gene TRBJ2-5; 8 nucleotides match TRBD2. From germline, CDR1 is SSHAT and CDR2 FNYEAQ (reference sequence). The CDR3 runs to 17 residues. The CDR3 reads CASSSSTTSAIQETQYF. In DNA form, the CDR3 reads TGTGCTAGCAGCTCGAGCACGACTAGCGCCATACAAGAGACCCAGTACTTC.

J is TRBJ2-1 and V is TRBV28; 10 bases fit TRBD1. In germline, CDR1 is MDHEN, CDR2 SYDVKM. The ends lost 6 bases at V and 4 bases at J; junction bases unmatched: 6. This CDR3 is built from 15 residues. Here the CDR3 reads CASSGGTGDYNEQFF. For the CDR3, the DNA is TGTGCCAGCAGCGGGGGGACAGGGGATTACAATGAGCAGTTCTTC.

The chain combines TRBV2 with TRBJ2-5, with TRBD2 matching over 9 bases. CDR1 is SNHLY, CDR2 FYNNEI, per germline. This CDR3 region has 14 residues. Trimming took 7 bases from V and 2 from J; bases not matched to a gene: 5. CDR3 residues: CASNQRGVQETQYF. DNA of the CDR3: TGTGCCAGCAACCAGCGGGGGGTGCAAGAGACCCAGTACTTC.

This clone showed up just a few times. CDR3 amino acids: CASSLDRGSNQPQHF. The CDR3 nucleotides are TGTGCCAGCAGCCTGGACAGGGGTAGCAATCAGCCCCAGCATTTT. The chain combines TRBV5-4 with TRBJ1-5; 9 bases map to TRBD1. The CDR3 is 15 residues long. V trimming: 4 bases; J trimming: 0 bases; junction bases outside the gene matches: 2. Per the germline V gene, CDR1 is SGHNT and CDR2 is YYREEE (reference sequence).

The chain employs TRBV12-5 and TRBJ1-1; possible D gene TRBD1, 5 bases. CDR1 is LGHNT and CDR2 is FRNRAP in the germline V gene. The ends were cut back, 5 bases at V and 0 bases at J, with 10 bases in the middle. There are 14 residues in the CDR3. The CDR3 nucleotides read TGTGCTAGTGGTCCGGGGGATATGAACACTGAAGCTTTCTTT. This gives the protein CASGPGDMNTEAFF.